Each of the 32 T cell receptor beta chains below was sequenced from the same sample in a study of response to subunit inactivated influenza vaccine. TCRdb redid the calling of the RT-PCR reads with MiXCR, one entry per CDR3 protein. This sample has about 540,000 distinct CDR3 sequences; roughly a quarter occur once, and the top ten carry about 3%. These data are also associated with another study on T cells expressing NK-cell markers. This second report adds: The cDNA for TCR beta came from 5'RACE template switching with UMIs.

The sample in question was CD4+ T cells sorted from PBMCs, obtained 12 days after vaccination. All receptors derive from a man aged 45-65 years who received an inactivated influenza vaccine.

The chain joins TRBV28 to TRBJ2-1, with TRBD2 matching over 11 bases. From germline, CDR1 is MDHEN and CDR2 SYDVKM. V was clipped by 5 bases and J by 4 bases; unmatched bases: 10. The CDR3 is 17 residues long. CDR3 nucleotides: TGTGCCAGCAGTGGGCGACCGGGACTAGCGGTTTACAATGAGCAGTTCTTC. This encodes CASSGRPGLAVYNEQFF.

V is TRBV7-2 and J is TRBJ2-1, with D tentatively TRBD1 (5 bases). V was clipped by 5 bases and J by 10 bases, with 9 bases between them. The germline V gene encodes CDR1 SGHTA and CDR2 FQGNSA. CDR3 length: 11 residues. CDR3 loop: CASSPDREQFF. The DNA of the CDR3 is TGTGCCAGCAGCCCAGACAGAGAGCAGTTCTTC.

The gene calls are TRBV18 and TRBJ1-2, with D perhaps TRBD1 (5 bases). The V end was cut by 3 bases, the J end by 8 bases, with 13 bases between. The CDR3 loop spans 13 amino acids. The germline gives CDR1 KGHSH, CDR2 LQKENI. CDR3 coding DNA: TGTGCCAGCTCACCTTCTCAGGGAATAGGCTACACCTTC. Translation gives CASSPSQGIGYTF.

This clonotype has more than one count but fewer than ten. The chain links TRBV15 to TRBJ1-2; D perhaps matches TRBD1 (6 bases). Per the germline V gene, CDR1 is LNHNV and CDR2 is YYDKDF (reference sequence). The CDR3 extends over 15 amino acids. The V and J ends lost 1 base and 0 bases respectively, with 9 bases between them. The DNA for the CDR3 is TGTGCCACCAGCAGAGGGGACACCGCTAACTATGGCTACACCTTC. Its protein product is CATSRGDTANYGYTF. The whole variable domain, remainder taken from reference TRBV15 and TRBJ1-2, is DAMVIQNPRYQVTQFGKPVTLSCSQTLNHNVMYWYQQKSSQAPKLLFHYYDKDFNNEADTPDNFQSRRPNTSFCFLDIRSPGLGDTAMYLCATSRGDTANYGYTFGSGTRLTVV.

This clonotype was seen ten or more times. The V and J genes are TRBV7-2 and TRBJ2-2; TRBD1 agrees at 7 bases. From germline, CDR1 is SGHTA and CDR2 FQGNSA. The CDR3 is 16 amino acids. Unmatched junction bases numbered 2, after V lost 0 bases and J lost 1 base. This chain's CDR3 is CASSLAGTVNTGELFF. The CDR3 DNA is TGTGCCAGCAGCTTAGCCGGGACAGTGAACACCGGGGAGCTGTTTTTT.

The chain links TRBV27 to TRBJ2-3; 13 bases match TRBD2. CDR1 and CDR2 (germline): MNHEY, SMNVEV (reference sequence). CDR3 length: 16 amino acids. The ends lost 4 bases at V and 2 bases at J; junction bases unmatched: 3. The CDR3 nucleotides are TGTGCCAGCAGTTCGGGACTAGCGGGACCCACAGATACGCAGTATTTT. This sequence encodes CASSSGLAGPTDTQYF.

This clonotype was seen a few times. The chain carries TRBV15 and TRBJ2-1, with a weak D call TRBD1 (7 bases). The CDR3 has 12 residues. Germline assignment: CDR1 LNHNV and CDR2 YYDKDF (reference sequence). Trimming took off 0 bases at V and 12 bases at J, with 9 bases between the two ends. As DNA, the CDR3 is TGTGCCACCAGCAGAGATCAGGGGGGGCAGTTCTTC. It encodes CATSRDQGGQFF.

The CDR3 here is CASSFWTGQINTEAFF. DNA for the CDR3: TGTGCCAGCAGCTTTTGGACGGGACAGATAAACACTGAAGCTTTCTTT. V is TRBV11-2 and J is TRBJ1-1, with TRBD1 matching over 7 bases. V lost 3 bases to trimming and J lost 2 bases; unmatched junction nucleotides: 9. Germline V lookup: CDR1 SGHAT, CDR2 FQNNGV. The CDR3 length is 16 residues.

J is TRBJ2-5 and V is TRBV12-3 or TRBV12-4, with 10 bases aligning to TRBD2. The CDR3 is 18 amino acids. Losses at the gene ends were 3 bases for V and 4 bases for J; bases not matched to a gene: 14. The CDR3 DNA is TGTGCCAGCAGTTTCCTAGCGGGAGTTTCTTGGGTAGGAGAGACCCAGTACTTC. Amino acid sequence: CASSFLAGVSWVGETQYF.

This clonotype came up a few times. The chain has TRBV12-3 or TRBV12-4 and TRBJ2-3; D gene unclear. The CDR3 contains 13 residues. V dropped 3 bases and J dropped 5 bases, with 9 bases sitting between them. CDR3 DNA: TGTGCCAGCAGTTTGAGGACCGGAGATACGCAGTATTTT. As protein: CASSLRTGDTQYF.

The chain combines TRBV6-5 with TRBJ2-1; D perhaps matches TRBD2 (6 bases). The CDR3 has 18 amino acids. The germline CDR1 and CDR2 sequences are MNHEY and SVGAGI. Trimming left V 2 bases short and J 2 bases short, with 19 bases between. CDR3 amino acids: CASSYLGRRGLTYNEQFF. In nucleotides, the CDR3 is TGTGCCAGCAGTTACCTCGGACGGCGGGGCCTAACCTACAATGAGCAGTTCTTC.

The chain is built from TRBV7-2 and TRBJ1-2; D gene ambiguous. The germline CDR1 and CDR2 sequences are SGHTA and FQGNSA. The CDR3 is made up of 13 amino acids. Trimming stripped 5 bases from V and 7 bases from J, with 14 bases between. In DNA, the CDR3 is TGTGCCAGCAGCCAGACTTCCTCCGGTGGCTACACCTTC. Translating it yields CASSQTSSGGYTF. Together with reference TRBV7-2 and TRBJ1-2, the CDR3 gives the full variable domain: GAGVSQSPSNKVTEKGKDVELRCDPISGHTALYWYRQSLGQGLEFLIYFQGNSAPDKSGLPSDRFSAERTGGSVSTLTIQRTQQEDSAVYLCASSQTSSGGYTFGSGTRLTVV.

V usage is TRBV20-1 and J usage is TRBJ2-3; D is tentatively TRBD1 or TRBD2 (5 bases each). CDR1 DFQATT and CDR2 SNEGSKA come from the germline V gene (reference sequence). The V gene lost 2 bases and the J gene lost 5 bases, with 17 bases spanning the gap. This CDR3 is 15 amino acids long. CDR3 loop: CSARTVPERGDTQYF. The DNA for the CDR3 is TGCAGTGCTAGAACGGTCCCGGAGAGGGGAGATACGCAGTATTTT.

In DNA, the CDR3 is TGCAGTGCTAGGGGGACCTTGAACACTGAAGCTTTCTTT. Translated: CSARGTLNTEAFF. The chain recombines TRBV20-1 with TRBJ1-1, with D possibly being TRBD1 (5 bases). The V and J ends lost 3 bases and 0 bases respectively, with 8 bases between them. The CDR3 has 13 residues. Germline loops: CDR1 DFQATT, CDR2 SNEGSKA (reference sequence).

A few counts support this clonotype. The chain employs TRBV30 and TRBJ1-6; D call uncertain. CDR3 length equals 13 residues. Trimming removed 3 bases at V and 7 bases at J, with 10 bases between. Germline lookup yields CDR1 GTSNPN and CDR2 SVGIG (reference sequence). The CDR3 nucleotides read TGTGCCTGGAGCGCACAGATAAATTCACCCCTCCACTTT. Its translation is CAWSAQINSPLHF.

The rearrangement uses TRBV20-1 and TRBJ2-7; D gene unclear. Germline V gives CDR1 DFQATT, CDR2 SNEGSKA (reference sequence). V lost 3 bases to trimming and J lost 0 bases, with 9 bases between them. The CDR3 runs to 13 residues. For the CDR3, the DNA is TGCAGTGCTAGGACGGTTCCCTCCTACGAGCAGTACTTC. Translation: CSARTVPSYEQYF.

This clonotype was detected a few times. V gene TRBV20-1 combines with J gene TRBJ2-7; D remains ambiguous. CDR1 and CDR2 (germline): DFQATT, SNEGSKA (reference sequence). V lost 0 bases to trimming and J lost 4 bases, with 16 bases between them. The CDR3 totals 15 residues. The CDR3 reads CSARDRGRQTYEQYF. In nucleotides, the CDR3 is TGCAGTGCTAGAGATCGCGGCCGGCAGACATACGAGCAGTACTTC.

This rearrangement joins TRBV15 to TRBJ2-3; TRBD1 matches at 9 bases. The CDR3 contains 17 residues. Unmatched junction bases numbered 13, after V lost 5 bases and J lost 4 bases. Germline CDR1 is LNHNV and CDR2 is YYDKDF (reference sequence). DNA of the CDR3: TGTGCCACCAGCCCTCCGAAACCGGGACAGGGTTCAGATACGCAGTATTTT. Its translation is CATSPPKPGQGSDTQYF.

The gene calls are TRBV27 and TRBJ1-5; 7 positions match TRBD1. Germline V gene data show CDR1 as MNHEY and CDR2 as SMNVEV (reference sequence). With 8 bases clipped from V and 4 bases from J, the junction kept 11 bases outside the gene matches. The CDR3 extends over 15 amino acids. CDR3 residues: CASGRGQPKNQPQHF. The DNA for the CDR3 is TGTGCCAGCGGGAGGGGGCAACCTAAAAATCAGCCCCAGCATTTT.

This chain joins TRBV4-3 and TRBJ1-2; tentative D call: TRBD1 (6 bases). Germline V lookup: CDR1 LGHNA, CDR2 YSLEER. The CDR3 is made up of 15 amino acids. V lost 0 bases and J lost 5, with 13 bases in between. CDR3 in DNA: TGCGCCAGCAGCCAAGAACACGACAGGCCTTATGGCTACACCTTC. Residues: CASSQEHDRPYGYTF.

The chain carries TRBV12-3 or TRBV12-4 and TRBJ2-4; 7 positions agree with TRBD1. The ends lost 0 bases at V and 8 bases at J; junction bases unmatched: 10. The CDR3 contains 16 residues. Written as DNA, the CDR3 is TGTGCCAGCAGTTTAGCAGGACCGGGACAGAGGGACATTCAGTACTTC. Its translation: CASSLAGPGQRDIQYF.

This clonotype appeared many times. This rearrangement joins TRBV12-3 or TRBV12-4 to TRBJ2-3, with 10 bases matching TRBD1. The CDR3 consists of 15 residues. V shed 6 bases and J 3 bases; nucleotides not matched to a gene: 6. The CDR3 DNA sequence: TGTGCCAGCAGCCCGGACAGGGGGATGACAGATACGCAGTATTTT. This gives the protein CASSPDRGMTDTQYF.

This clonotype has ten or more counts. This chain joins TRBV20-1 and TRBJ2-1, with 8 nucleotides matching TRBD1. The CDR3 is 15 amino acids. The germline V gene encodes CDR1 DFQATT and CDR2 SNEGSKA (reference sequence). Trimming at V came to 3 bases and at J to 2 bases, leaving 6 bases not matched to a gene. Written as DNA, the CDR3 is TGCAGTGCTAGGATGTTGGACAGGGCCTACAATGAGCAGTTCTTC. Translation gives CSARMLDRAYNEQFF.

This clonotype was seen a few times. V usage is TRBV7-2 and J usage is TRBJ2-3; TRBD2 might be the D (5 bases). The CDR3 extends over 13 amino acids. The ends were cut back, 5 bases at V and 4 bases at J, with 10 bases in the middle. The germline V gene encodes CDR1 SGHTA and CDR2 FQGNSA. CDR3 sequence (DNA): TGTGCCAGCAGCATAACTAGGGCAGATACGCAGTATTTT. Residues: CASSITRADTQYF.

The V call is TRBV11-2, the J call TRBJ2-6; 10 bases line up with TRBD1. The CDR3 has 18 residues. Germline CDR1 reads SGHAT; CDR2 reads FQNNGV. The trim removed 5 bases at V and 1 base at J, leaving 8 bases unmatched. The CDR3 spells CASSPWTGGQSGANVLTF. The CDR3 bases are TGTGCCAGCAGCCCATGGACAGGGGGTCAATCTGGGGCCAACGTCCTGACTTTC.

V and J are TRBV6-5 and TRBJ1-5, with D uncertain. The germline gives CDR1 MNHEY, CDR2 SVGAGI. The CDR3 runs to 15 residues. Trimming took off 2 bases at V and 7 bases at J, with 15 bases between the two ends. CDR3: CASSYHVGSGQPQHF. The CDR3 DNA is TGTGCCAGCAGTTACCACGTAGGGTCGGGGCAGCCCCAGCATTTT.

This chain uses TRBV7-9 with TRBJ2-1; D may be TRBD2 (5 bases). Germline V gene sequence: CDR1 SEHNR, CDR2 FQNEAQ (reference sequence). The V end was cut by 5 bases, the J end by 6 bases, with 23 bases between. This CDR3 comprises 17 residues. The CDR3 reads CASSRLPGAANFNEQFF. The CDR3 DNA follows: TGTGCCAGCAGCAGACTCCCAGGAGCGGCGAATTTCAATGAGCAGTTCTTC.

The table lists this clonotype with a few counts. CDR3 region: CASSLVHDGGEQFF. As DNA, the CDR3 is TGTGCCAGCAGCTTAGTCCATGATGGTGGTGAGCAGTTCTTC. This chain connects TRBV7-2 to TRBJ2-1; D call uncertain. Germline V gene lookup returns CDR1 SGHTA and CDR2 FQGNSA. This CDR3 has 14 residues. V was cut by 1 base and J by 9 bases, with 13 bases left in between.

This sequence joins TRBV20-1 and TRBJ1-4, with D possibly TRBD1 on 6 matching bases. The CDR3 is 15 amino acids. V was trimmed by 2 bases and J by 5 bases, leaving 15 bases between them. The germline gives CDR1 DFQATT, CDR2 SNEGSKA (reference sequence). The CDR3 sequence is CSARPFDRINEKLFF. The CDR3 nucleotides read TGCAGTGCTAGACCCTTCGACAGGATCAATGAAAAACTGTTTTTT.

The chain joins TRBV6-1 to TRBJ2-7; tentatively, D is TRBD1 (6 bases). The germline gives CDR1 MNHNS, CDR2 SASEGT. The CDR3 consists of 14 residues. Trimming took off 8 bases at V and 6 bases at J, with 20 bases between the two ends. In nucleotides, the CDR3 is TGTGCCAGCCGCTCCAGGGGCGAAGTAGGCGAGCAGTACTTC. It translates to CASRSRGEVGEQYF.

The chain employs TRBV2 and TRBJ1-1; a weak D match, TRBD1 (6 bases). The germline V and J ends were trimmed by 0 bases and 11 bases, with 16 bases remaining between them. Germline V gene lookup returns CDR1 SNHLY and CDR2 FYNNEI. The CDR3 length is 14 residues. In nucleotides, the CDR3 is TGTGCCAGCAGTGAAGCGAGACAGGCTCTGGGGGCTTTCTTT. Its translation: CASSEARQALGAFF.

This chain connects TRBV6-5 to TRBJ2-5; a weak D match, TRBD1 (5 bases). Germline V gene lookup returns CDR1 MNHEY and CDR2 SVGAGI. The CDR3 loop spans 12 amino acids. Trimming took off 10 bases at V and 7 bases at J, with 16 bases between the two ends. CDR3 coding DNA: TGTGCCACCTCCCTAAATCAGGGGACCCAGTACTTC. This sequence encodes CATSLNQGTQYF.